These 28 T cell receptor beta chains were all obtained from the same sample, sequenced in a study of tumor-infiltrating lymphocytes in oesophageal squamous cell carcinoma. TCRdb re-analysed the PCR reads in MiXCR, keeping a single row per CDR3 protein. The data contain about 18,000 distinct CDR3 sequences, 42% of them singletons. Sample: normal esophageal tissue next to the tumor. The receptors were sampled from a female donor with esophageal squamous cell carcinoma.

By share of the sample, this clonotype is medium-sized (0.01 to 0.1%). The genes are TRBV24-1 and TRBJ2-7, with unresolved D. Germline V gives CDR1 KGHDR, CDR2 SFDVKD. The ends were cut back, 2 bases at V and 2 bases at J, with 12 bases in the middle. CDR3 length equals 15 residues. DNA of the CDR3: TGTGCCACCAGTGATTCCATCGGACGGACCTACGAGCAGTACTTC. It is translated as CATSDSIGRTYEQYF.

The table lists this clonotype with many counts. CDR3 DNA: TGTGCCAGCAGTGAAGTTCAGGGGAGGAATTCACCCCTCCACTTT. Translated: CASSEVQGRNSPLHF. V usage is TRBV6-1 and J usage is TRBJ1-6; D perhaps matches TRBD1 (6 bases). Germline V gene lookup returns CDR1 MNHNS and CDR2 SASEGT. Trimming shortened V by 1 base and J by 7 bases, and 11 bases separated the two germline ends. The length of the CDR3 is 15 residues.

This clonotype was detected a few times. V usage is TRBV11-3 and J usage is TRBJ2-5; TRBD1 agrees at 12 bases. The CDR3 loop spans 16 amino acids. In germline, CDR1 is SGHNT, CDR2 YENEEA. Trimming removed 5 bases from V and 5 bases from J; junction bases left unmatched: 9. This CDR3 is CASSQTGTGGGETQYF. Written as DNA, the CDR3 is TGTGCCAGCAGCCAAACCGGGACAGGGGGCGGGGAGACCCAGTACTTC.

This clonotype qualifies as medium-sized. This sequence joins TRBV5-6 and TRBJ2-1; 7 bases are shared with TRBD1. Germline V CDR1 and CDR2: SGHDT, YYEEEE. V was clipped by 4 bases and J by 4 bases; unmatched bases: 8. CDR3 length: 15 residues. CDR3 loop: CASSHRDSSYNEQFF. The CDR3, as DNA: TGTGCCAGCAGCCACCGGGACAGTTCTTACAATGAGCAGTTCTTC.

This chain links TRBV19 with TRBJ1-5, with a tentative D call TRBD1 (5 bases). V dropped 3 bases and J dropped 6 bases, with 15 bases sitting between them. The CDR3 spans 15 residues. Germline lookup yields CDR1 LNHDA and CDR2 SQIVND (reference sequence). CDR3 in amino acids: CASSIGGGKTQPQHF. Written as DNA, the CDR3 is TGTGCCAGTAGTATTGGGGGGGGGAAAACTCAGCCCCAGCATTTT. Full variable domain (rest looked up from reference TRBV19 and TRBJ1-5): DGGITQSPKYLFRKEGQNVTLSCEQNLNHDAMYWYRQDPGQGLRLIYYSQIVNDFQKGDIAEGYSVSREKKESFPLTVTSAQKNPTAFYLCASSIGGGKTQPQHFGDGTRLSIL.

This clonotype was seen at least ten times. The chain has TRBV5-1 and TRBJ2-6; no reliable D call. The germline V and J ends were trimmed by 2 bases and 0 bases, with 6 bases remaining between them. The germline V gene has CDR1 SGHRS and CDR2 YFSETQ. This CDR3 has 15 residues. CDR3 in DNA: TGCGCCAGCAGCTTACAGAGCTCTGGGGCCAACGTCCTGACTTTC. Amino acid sequence: CASSLQSSGANVLTF.

This clonotype was detected only a few times. V gene TRBV7-6 combines with J gene TRBJ2-1, with D perhaps TRBD2 (5 bases). Trimming stripped 2 bases from V and 6 bases from J, with 5 bases between. The CDR3 is 12 residues long. The V gene's germline CDR1 is SGHVS and CDR2 FNYEAQ. The CDR3 DNA reads as TGTGCCAGCAGCTTAAGCGGCAATGAGCAGTTCTTC. Translation: CASSLSGNEQFF.

This clonotype was detected many times. This sequence joins TRBV28 and TRBJ1-5; 7 nucleotides agree with TRBD1. With V trimmed by 7 bases and J by 4 bases, 4 bases remained unmatched. Germline V gives CDR1 MDHEN, CDR2 SYDVKM. CDR3 length equals 13 residues. For the CDR3, the DNA is TGTGCCAGCAAGACAGGGCCGAATCAGCCCCAGCATTTT. Protein sequence: CASKTGPNQPQHF.

This clonotype was seen only a few times. This sequence joins TRBV10-2 and TRBJ2-7; no clear D. Per the germline V gene, CDR1 is WSHSY and CDR2 is SAAADI. Between the trimmed V and J ends, which lost 7 bases and 0 bases, there was a span of 13 bases. This CDR3 region has 14 residues. The CDR3, as DNA: TGCGCCAGCAAGGAGCGCATAAGCTCCTACGAGCAGTACTTC. It yields the protein CASKERISSYEQYF.

The table lists this clonotype with a few counts. The chain recombines TRBV7-3 with TRBJ2-1, with 14 bases aligning to TRBD2. Germline CDR1 reads SGHTA; CDR2 reads FQGTGA. The V gene end was trimmed by 4 bases and the J gene end by 6 bases; junction bases not matched to a gene: 14. This CDR3 contains 19 residues. The CDR3 bases are TGTGCCAGCAGCTCAACCGGGACTAGCGGGAGTTTTTTCGGCAATGAGCAGTTCTTC. Translation gives CASSSTGTSGSFFGNEQFF.

The V gene is TRBV7-2, the J gene TRBJ2-5; TRBD1 aligns across 10 bases. This CDR3 has 18 residues. Germline CDR1 is SGHTA and CDR2 is FQGNSA. The V gene end was trimmed by 2 bases and the J gene end by 4 bases; junction bases not matched to a gene: 13. This CDR3 reads CASSLIWARDRGLETQYF. Written as DNA, the CDR3 is TGTGCCAGCAGCTTAATTTGGGCCCGGGACAGGGGTTTAGAGACCCAGTACTTC.

The rearrangement uses TRBV7-3 and TRBJ2-6; D not resolved. Trimming removed 1 base at V and 0 bases at J, with 16 bases between. The CDR3 totals 19 residues. Germline V gives CDR1 SGHTA, CDR2 FQGTGA. In DNA form, the CDR3 reads TGTGCCAGCAGCTTAATTCCCGCGGATCCTCCCTCTGGGGCCAACGTCCTGACTTTC. Amino acids: CASSLIPADPPSGANVLTF.

The chain is built from TRBV9 and TRBJ1-5; D perhaps matches TRBD1 (6 bases). The V end was cut by 3 bases, the J end by 3 bases, with 13 bases between. The CDR3 contains 15 residues. Germline CDR1 reads SGDLS; CDR2 reads YYNGEE. The CDR3 reads CASSEGGNLNQPQHF. In nucleotides, the CDR3 is TGTGCCAGCAGCGAGGGGGGGAACCTCAATCAGCCCCAGCATTTT.

This clonotype showed up many times. Written as DNA, the CDR3 is TGTGCCAGCTCACCGAATATAGCGGGAGGGAGTGAGACCCAGTACTTC. This encodes CASSPNIAGGSETQYF. The rearrangement links TRBV18 to TRBJ2-5; 11 positions match TRBD2. There are 16 residues in the CDR3. Germline lookup yields CDR1 KGHSH and CDR2 LQKENI. J was trimmed by 5 bases and V by 3 bases; bases with no gene match: 8.

There are many counts of this clonotype. The missing conserved phenylalanine or tryptophan at the end of this CDR3 makes a read error likely. The DNA is omitted, as the CDR3 cannot be located on it reliably, and the CDR3 follows TCRdb's listing. J is TRBJ2-7 and V is TRBV7-2; TRBD1 is the table's D call and was not checked against the DNA. The germline V gene encodes CDR1 SGHTA and CDR2 FQGNSA. A total of 17 residues make up the CDR3, ends included. The CDR3 protein is CASSLQGLSNYGYTFGS.

This clonotype has at least ten counts. The CDR3 here is CATTRDQRATEAFF. For the CDR3, the DNA is TGTGCCACCACGCGGGACCAAAGGGCCACTGAAGCTTTCTTT. The J gene is TRBJ1-1, the V gene TRBV6-1, with D possibly being TRBD1 (5 bases). Trimming shortened V by 10 bases and J by 4 bases, and 19 bases separated the two germline ends. The V gene's germline CDR1 is MNHNS and CDR2 SASEGT. The CDR3 covers 14 residues.

In this sample, this clonotype turned up many times. This sequence joins TRBV18 and TRBJ2-5; TRBD2 matches 12 bases. The junction had 5 bases not matched to a gene; V was cut back by 0 bases and J by 6 bases. This CDR3 contains 16 residues. Germline V lookup: CDR1 KGHSH, CDR2 LQKENI. DNA of the CDR3: TGTGCCAGCTCACCACCTTCTAGCGGGGGGGTGAAGACCCAGTACTTC. Its translation is CASSPPSSGGVKTQYF.

The chain combines TRBV5-8 with TRBJ2-4; TRBD1 is a possible D gene (5 bases). The J call may be mistaken, given a closer DNA end match to TRBJ2-1. This CDR3 is 14 amino acids long. Germline V gene data show CDR1 as SGHTS and CDR2 as YDEGEE. The CDR3 is CASSSPLGAGEQFF. The CDR3 bases are TGTGCCAGCAGCTCACCCCTAGGGGCTGGTGAGCAGTTCTTC.

About this clonotype itself: The final CDR3 position lacks the conserved phenylalanine or tryptophan, pointing to a likely read error. Because the CDR3's place on the DNA is in doubt, the DNA is left out and the CDR3 is given as listed by TCRdb. The rearrangement links TRBV7-3 to TRBJ1-1; TRBD1, as called in the table, went unchecked against the DNA. Germline V gives CDR1 SGHTA, CDR2 FQGTGA. The CDR3 region is 17 residues in length, termini included. CDR3 protein: CASSSTGGPYNEQFFGQ.

V usage is TRBV6-1 and J usage is TRBJ2-3; D remains ambiguous. The CDR3 runs to 16 residues. V was shortened by 1 base and J by 4 bases, with 15 bases between the two germline ends. The germline CDR1 and CDR2 sequences are MNHNS and SASEGT. CDR3 loop: CASSEVRARGADTQYF. In DNA form, the CDR3 reads TGTGCCAGCAGTGAAGTAAGAGCGAGAGGTGCAGATACGCAGTATTTT.

This clonotype is deemed medium-sized (0.01 to 0.1%). The gene calls are TRBV7-9 and TRBJ2-6, with 7 bases matching TRBD2. The trim removed 3 bases at V and 0 bases at J, leaving 2 bases unmatched. Germline V lookup: CDR1 SEHNR, CDR2 FQNEAQ (reference sequence). This CDR3 spans 16 amino acids. The CDR3 sequence is CASSFGGSSGANVLTF. The CDR3 DNA sequence: TGTGCCAGCAGCTTCGGGGGGAGCTCTGGGGCCAACGTCCTGACTTTC. The entire variable domain, with the rest obtained from reference TRBV7-9 and TRBJ2-6, is as follows: DTGVSQNPRHKITKRGQNVTFRCDPISEHNRLYWYRQTLGQGPEFLTYFQNEAQLEKSRLLSDRFSAERPKGSFSTLEIQRTEQGDSAMYLCASSFGGSSGANVLTFGAGSRLTVL.

This clonotype was recorded many times. The chain is built from TRBV11-3 and TRBJ2-2; 10 nucleotides match TRBD2. The CDR3 sequence is 15 residues long. The J segment lost 4 bases and the V segment lost 5 bases, leaving 4 bases of the junction unmatched. Germline V gene sequence: CDR1 SGHNT, CDR2 YENEEA. The CDR3 is CASSLAGVATGELFF. The DNA of the CDR3 is TGTGCCAGCAGCCTAGCGGGAGTGGCCACCGGGGAGCTGTTTTTT. Full variable domain (rest looked up from reference TRBV11-3 and TRBJ2-2): EAGVVQSPRYKIIEKKQPVAFWCNPISGHNTLYWYLQNLGQGPELLIRYENEEAVDDSQLPKDRFSAERLKGVDSTLKIQPAELGDSAVYLCASSLAGVATGELFFGEGSRLTVL.

This rearrangement joins TRBV7-9 to TRBJ2-1, with D tentatively TRBD2 (5 bases). The CDR3 contains 15 residues. Germline V gene sequence: CDR1 SEHNR, CDR2 FQNEAQ (reference sequence). V shed 1 base and J shed 3 bases, with 10 bases lying between them. The CDR3 region is CASSLGLARYNEQFF. The CDR3 DNA reads TGTGCCAGCAGCTTAGGGCTAGCCCGCTACAATGAGCAGTTCTTC.

This clonotype was recorded only once. The chain joins TRBV7-2 to TRBJ2-1; 11 bases are shared with TRBD1. The J call is uncertain, as TRBJ2-7 better fits the DNA end. Germline-derived CDR1 and CDR2 are SGHTA and FQGNSA. The CDR3 has 18 amino acids. The CDR3 DNA sequence: TGTGCCAGCAGCCCGCGGACAGGGGGCAACAGGCTGTACAATGAGCAGTACTTC. Protein product: CASSPRTGGNRLYNEQYF.

V usage is TRBV20-1 and J usage is TRBJ2-1, with TRBD1 as a possible D gene (5 bases). The CDR3 is made up of 14 amino acids. The germline V gene has CDR1 DFQATT and CDR2 SNEGSKA (reference sequence). The V end was cut by 3 bases, the J end by 4 bases, with 13 bases between. CDR3 protein: CSASMGRGYNEQFF. The CDR3 DNA is TGCAGTGCTAGTATGGGTAGGGGTTACAATGAGCAGTTCTTC.

This clonotype has a count of ten or more. The rearrangement links TRBV12-3 or TRBV12-4 to TRBJ2-3; D is unresolved. CDR3 length: 14 amino acids. V dropped 2 bases and J dropped 3 bases, with 9 bases sitting between them. The CDR3 sequence is CASSLSGRTDTQYF. CDR3 coding DNA: TGTGCCAGCAGTTTATCTGGACGGACAGATACGCAGTATTTT.

This clonotype was seen repeatedly, ten times or more. This sequence joins TRBV6-1 and TRBJ1-4; the match to TRBD1 covers 8 bases. V was pared by 3 bases and J by 4 bases, with 4 bases of the junction left unmatched. Germline assignment: CDR1 MNHNS and CDR2 SASEGT. This CDR3 has 15 amino acids. CDR3 protein: CASSDQTGVNEKLFF. DNA of the CDR3: TGTGCCAGCAGTGACCAGACAGGGGTTAATGAAAAACTGTTTTTT.

This clonotype was found many times. The chain employs TRBV19 and TRBJ2-6; D gene ambiguous. Trimming took 4 bases from V and 0 from J, leaving 4 bases between them. CDR1 and CDR2 (germline): LNHDA, SQIVND (reference sequence). The CDR3 has 14 amino acids. CDR3 sequence reads: CASSRGSGANVLTF. The CDR3 DNA is TGTGCCAGTAGTAGGGGCTCTGGGGCCAACGTCCTGACTTTC. Variable domain in full (rest from reference TRBV19 and TRBJ2-6): DGGITQSPKYLFRKEGQNVTLSCEQNLNHDAMYWYRQDPGQGLRLIYYSQIVNDFQKGDIAEGYSVSREKKESFPLTVTSAQKNPTAFYLCASSRGSGANVLTFGAGSRLTVL.